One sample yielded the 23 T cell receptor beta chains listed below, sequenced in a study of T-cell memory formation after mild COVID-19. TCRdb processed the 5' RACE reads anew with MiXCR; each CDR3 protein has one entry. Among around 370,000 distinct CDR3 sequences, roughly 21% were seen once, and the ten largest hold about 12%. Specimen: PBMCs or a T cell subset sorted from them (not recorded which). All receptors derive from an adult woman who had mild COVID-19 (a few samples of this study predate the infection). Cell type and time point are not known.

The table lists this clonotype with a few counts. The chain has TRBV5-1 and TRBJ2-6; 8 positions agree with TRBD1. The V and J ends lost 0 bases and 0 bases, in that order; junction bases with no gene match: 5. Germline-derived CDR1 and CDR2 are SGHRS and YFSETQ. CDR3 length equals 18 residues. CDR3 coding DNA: TGCGCCAGCAGCTTGGGACAGGGGCCGATCTCTGGGGCCAACGTCCTGACTTTC. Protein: CASSLGQGPISGANVLTF.

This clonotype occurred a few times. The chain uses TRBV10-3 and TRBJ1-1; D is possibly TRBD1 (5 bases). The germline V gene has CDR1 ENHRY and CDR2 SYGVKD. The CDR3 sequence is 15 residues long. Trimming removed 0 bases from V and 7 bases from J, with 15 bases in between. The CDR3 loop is CAISESEPTAVEAFF. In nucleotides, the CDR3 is TGTGCCATCAGTGAGTCCGAACCGACAGCGGTTGAAGCTTTCTTT.

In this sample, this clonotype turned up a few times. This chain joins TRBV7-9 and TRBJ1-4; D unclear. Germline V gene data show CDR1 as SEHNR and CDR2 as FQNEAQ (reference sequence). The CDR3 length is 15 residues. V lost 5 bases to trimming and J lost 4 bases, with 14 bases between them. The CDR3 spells CASSTRSDINEKLFF. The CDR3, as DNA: TGTGCCAGCAGCACCCGGTCCGATATTAATGAAAAACTGTTTTTT.

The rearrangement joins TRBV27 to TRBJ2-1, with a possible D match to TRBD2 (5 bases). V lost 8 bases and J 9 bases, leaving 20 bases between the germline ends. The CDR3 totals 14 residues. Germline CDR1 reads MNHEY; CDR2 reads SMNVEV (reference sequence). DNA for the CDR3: TGTGCCAGCGCTCATCGGGGTCATGGTAGTGAGCAGTTCTTC. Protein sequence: CASAHRGHGSEQFF.

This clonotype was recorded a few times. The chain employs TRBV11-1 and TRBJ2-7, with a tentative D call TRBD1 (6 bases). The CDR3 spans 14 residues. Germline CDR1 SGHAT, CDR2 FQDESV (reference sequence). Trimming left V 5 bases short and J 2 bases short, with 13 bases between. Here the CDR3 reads CASSPRDKAYEQYF. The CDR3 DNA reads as TGTGCCAGCAGCCCCCGGGACAAAGCCTACGAGCAGTACTTC.

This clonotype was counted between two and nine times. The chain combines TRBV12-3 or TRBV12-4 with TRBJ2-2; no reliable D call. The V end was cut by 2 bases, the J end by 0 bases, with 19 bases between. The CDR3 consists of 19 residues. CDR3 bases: TGTGCCAGCAGTTTATCCATCGGAGAGGCCAAACCGAACACCGGGGAGCTGTTTTTT. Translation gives CASSLSIGEAKPNTGELFF.

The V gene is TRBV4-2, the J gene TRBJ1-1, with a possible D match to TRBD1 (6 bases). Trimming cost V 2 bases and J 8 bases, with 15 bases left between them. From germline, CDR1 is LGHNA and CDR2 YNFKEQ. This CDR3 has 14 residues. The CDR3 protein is CASSQSGGGGEAFF. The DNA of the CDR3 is TGTGCCAGCAGCCAATCGGGAGGGGGGGGCGAAGCTTTCTTT.

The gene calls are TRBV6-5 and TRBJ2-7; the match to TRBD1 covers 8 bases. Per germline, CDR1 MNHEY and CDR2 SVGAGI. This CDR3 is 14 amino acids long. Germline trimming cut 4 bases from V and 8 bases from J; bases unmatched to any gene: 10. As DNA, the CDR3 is TGTGCCAGCAGTTCTCGGGAGACAGGGGTAAAGCAGTACTTC. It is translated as CASSSRETGVKQYF.

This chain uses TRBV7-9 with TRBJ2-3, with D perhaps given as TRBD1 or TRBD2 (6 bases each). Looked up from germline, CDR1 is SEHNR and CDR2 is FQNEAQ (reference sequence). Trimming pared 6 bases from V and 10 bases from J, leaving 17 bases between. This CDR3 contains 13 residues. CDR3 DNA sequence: TGTGCCAGCAGATCGAAAGGGGGGCTGGCGCAGTATTTT. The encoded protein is CASRSKGGLAQYF.

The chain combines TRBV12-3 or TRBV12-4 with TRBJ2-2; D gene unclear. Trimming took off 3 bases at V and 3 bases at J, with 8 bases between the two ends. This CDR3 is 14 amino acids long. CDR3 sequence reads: CASSFSWDTGELFF. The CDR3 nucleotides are TGTGCCAGCAGTTTCAGTTGGGACACCGGGGAGCTGTTTTTT.

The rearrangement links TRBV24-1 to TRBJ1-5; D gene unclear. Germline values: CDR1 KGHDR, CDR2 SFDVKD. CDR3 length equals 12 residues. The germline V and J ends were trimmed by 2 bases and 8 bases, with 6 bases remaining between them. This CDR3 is CATSDYDEPQHF. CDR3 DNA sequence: TGTGCCACCAGTGATTACGATGAGCCCCAGCATTTT.

CDR3 coding DNA: TGCGCCAGCAGCTTATTCGGGGCGGAGAATGAAAAACTGTTTTTT. Translation: CASSLFGAENEKLFF. The chain employs TRBV5-1 and TRBJ1-4; D perhaps matches TRBD1 (5 bases). Deletions cut 2 bases from V and 5 bases from J, with 13 bases between. The germline gives CDR1 SGHRS, CDR2 YFSETQ. This CDR3 is 15 amino acids long.

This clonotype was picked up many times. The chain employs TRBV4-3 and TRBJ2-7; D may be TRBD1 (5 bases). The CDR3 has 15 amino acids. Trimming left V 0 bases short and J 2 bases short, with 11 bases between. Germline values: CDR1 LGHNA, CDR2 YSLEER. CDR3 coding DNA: TGCGCCAGCAGCCAAGAGTACTCAGGGACCTACGAGCAGTACTTC. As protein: CASSQEYSGTYEQYF.

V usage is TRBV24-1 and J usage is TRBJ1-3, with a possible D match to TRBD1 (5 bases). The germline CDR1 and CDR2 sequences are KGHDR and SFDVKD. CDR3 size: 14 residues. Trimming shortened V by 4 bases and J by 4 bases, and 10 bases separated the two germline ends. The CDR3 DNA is TGTGCCACCAGTGACGGCAGGGACGGAAACACCATATATTTT. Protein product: CATSDGRDGNTIYF.

CDR3 coding DNA: TGTGCCAGCAGTTTCAGGTCCCGAGGCACCGGGGAGCTGTTTTTT. Residues: CASSFRSRGTGELFF. The chain recombines TRBV6-5 with TRBJ2-2; no clear D gene. Germline V CDR1 and CDR2: MNHEY, SVGAGI. There are 15 residues in the CDR3. Deletions cut 4 bases from V and 4 bases from J, with 13 bases between.

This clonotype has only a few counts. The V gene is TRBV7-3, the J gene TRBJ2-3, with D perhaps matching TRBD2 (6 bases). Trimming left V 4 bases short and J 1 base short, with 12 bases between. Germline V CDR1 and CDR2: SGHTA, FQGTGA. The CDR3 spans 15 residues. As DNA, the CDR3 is TGTGCCAGCAGCTCGGCGGGGTTTGGCACAGATACGCAGTATTTT. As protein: CASSSAGFGTDTQYF.

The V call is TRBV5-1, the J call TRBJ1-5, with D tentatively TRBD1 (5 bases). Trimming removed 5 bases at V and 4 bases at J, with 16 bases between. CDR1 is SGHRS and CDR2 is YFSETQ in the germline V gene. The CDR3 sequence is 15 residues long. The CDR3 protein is CASSLRDGPNQPQHF. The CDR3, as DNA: TGCGCCAGCAGTCTGCGGGACGGACCTAATCAGCCCCAGCATTTT.

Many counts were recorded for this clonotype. The CDR3 DNA is TGTGCCAGCAGTCCCGGGACAGGGTCCAATGAGCAGTTCTTC. This translates into CASSPGTGSNEQFF. The chain links TRBV7-3 to TRBJ2-1; 9 bases fit TRBD1. Per germline, CDR1 SGHTA and CDR2 FQGTGA. The CDR3 sequence is 14 residues long. The ends lost 6 bases at V and 6 bases at J; junction bases unmatched: 6.

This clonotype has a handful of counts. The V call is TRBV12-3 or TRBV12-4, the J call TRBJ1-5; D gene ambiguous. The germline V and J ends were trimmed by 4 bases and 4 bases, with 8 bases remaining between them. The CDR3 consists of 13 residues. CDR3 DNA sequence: TGTGCCAGCAGTTGGACGGAAAATCAGCCCCAGCATTTT. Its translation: CASSWTENQPQHF.

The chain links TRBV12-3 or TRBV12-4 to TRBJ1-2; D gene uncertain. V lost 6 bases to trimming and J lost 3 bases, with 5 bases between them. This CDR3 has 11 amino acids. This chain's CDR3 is CASSGYYGYTF. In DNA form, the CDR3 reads TGTGCCAGCAGCGGATACTATGGCTACACCTTC.

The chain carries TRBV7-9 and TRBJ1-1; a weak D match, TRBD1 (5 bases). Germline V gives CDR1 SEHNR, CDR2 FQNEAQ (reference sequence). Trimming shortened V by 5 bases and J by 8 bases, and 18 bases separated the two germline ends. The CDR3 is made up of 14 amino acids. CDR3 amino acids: CASSLGPGSLEAFF. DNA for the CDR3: TGTGCCAGCAGCCTGGGCCCAGGGAGCTTGGAAGCTTTCTTT.

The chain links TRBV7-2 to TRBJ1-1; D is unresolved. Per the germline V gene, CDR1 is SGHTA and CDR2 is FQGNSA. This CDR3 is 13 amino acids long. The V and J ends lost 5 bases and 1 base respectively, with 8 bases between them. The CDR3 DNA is TGTGCCAGCAGCGAGATAAGGAACACTGAAGCTTTCTTT. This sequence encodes CASSEIRNTEAFF. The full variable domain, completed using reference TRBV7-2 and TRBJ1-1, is GAGVSQSPSNKVTEKGKDVELRCDPISGHTALYWYRQSLGQGLEFLIYFQGNSAPDKSGLPSDRFSAERTGGSVSTLTIQRTQQEDSAVYLCASSEIRNTEAFFGQGTRLTVV.

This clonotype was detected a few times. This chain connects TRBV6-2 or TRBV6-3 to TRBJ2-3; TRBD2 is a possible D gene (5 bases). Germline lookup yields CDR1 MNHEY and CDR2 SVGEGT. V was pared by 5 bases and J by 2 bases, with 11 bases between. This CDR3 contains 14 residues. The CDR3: CASSAGLPTDTQYF. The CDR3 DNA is TGTGCCAGCAGTGCTGGACTTCCCACAGATACGCAGTATTTT.